Presented here are 8 T cell receptor beta chains from one specimen sequenced in a study of T cell responses to AZD1222 COVID-19 vaccine. The data were produced by immunoSEQ multiplex PCR, yet TCRdb's version contains in-frame clones alone and is incomplete. This sample carries 100,000 to 110,000 clones, about 89% of them seen once, and the ten largest clones take 4% to 5%. The sample consisted of peripheral blood, taken on day 0 of MenACWY control vaccination. These receptors originate from an adult in good health.

This clone was seen only a few times. The genes are TRBV14 and TRBJ1-1; perhaps TRBD1 as D (5 bases). Germline V gene lookup returns CDR1 SGHDN and CDR2 FVKESK. The germline V and J ends were trimmed by 1 base and 2 bases, with 8 bases remaining between them. CDR3 size: 14 residues. The CDR3, as DNA: TGTGCCAGCAGCCAAGCCGGGGGTAACACTGAAGCTTTCTTT. Its translation: CASSQAGGNTEAFF.

The chain couples TRBV7-9 to TRBJ2-1; 8 bases agree with TRBD1. The CDR3 extends over 14 amino acids. The V and J ends lost 1 base and 6 bases, in that order; junction bases with no gene match: 2. From germline, CDR1 is SEHNR and CDR2 FQNEAQ (reference sequence). The CDR3 is CASSLDRGINEQFF. The DNA of the CDR3 is TGTGCCAGCAGCTTAGACAGGGGGATCAATGAGCAGTTCTTC.

The chain is built from TRBV11-3 and TRBJ2-7; TRBD1 is a possible D gene (5 bases). Germline V gene lookup returns CDR1 SGHNT and CDR2 YENEEA. The CDR3 extends over 13 amino acids. V lost 3 bases and J 2 bases, leaving 8 bases between the germline ends. DNA of the CDR3: TGTGCCAGCAGCTTGACAGCGACCTACGAGCAGTACTTC. The encoded protein is CASSLTATYEQYF.

J is TRBJ1-1 and V is TRBV28; no firm D call. CDR3 length: 14 residues. The V gene lost 6 bases and the J gene lost 4 bases, with 15 bases spanning the gap. Germline CDR1 and CDR2: MDHEN and SYDVKM. As DNA, the CDR3 is TGTGCCAGCAGCCCCCTCGCGAGGAGCACTGAAGCTTTCTTT. It codes for CASSPLARSTEAFF.

This chain connects TRBV5-4 to TRBJ2-7, with 12 bases fitting TRBD1. Germline V gene lookup returns CDR1 SGHNT and CDR2 YYREEE (reference sequence). The V segment lost 5 bases and the J segment 5 bases; nucleotides outside the gene matches: 8. CDR3 length equals 15 residues. The CDR3 is CASSPGDRGLDEQYF. CDR3 in DNA: TGTGCCAGCAGTCCCGGGGACAGGGGGCTCGACGAGCAGTACTTC.

The V call is TRBV19, the J call TRBJ1-4; the match to TRBD1 covers 8 bases. This CDR3 is built from 13 residues. Looked up from germline, CDR1 is LNHDA and CDR2 is SQIVND (reference sequence). Trimming at V came to 4 bases and at J to 6 bases, leaving 1 base not matched to a gene. This chain's CDR3 is CASSTGGDEKLFF. CDR3 coding DNA: TGTGCCAGTAGTACAGGGGGCGATGAAAAACTGTTTTTT.

The CDR3 region is CASSLDWAADPLKVPQHF. The CDR3 bases are TGTGCCAGCAGCTTGGATTGGGCAGCTGACCCCCTCAAAGTGCCCCAGCATTTT. The V call is TRBV5-5, the J call TRBJ1-5; unclear D gene. V was trimmed by 0 bases and J by 9 bases, leaving 25 bases between them. Germline CDR1 is SGHKS and CDR2 is YYEKEE (reference sequence). The CDR3 totals 18 residues.

The chain is built from TRBV5-1 and TRBJ2-7, with 10 bases that match TRBD1. Per germline, CDR1 SGHRS and CDR2 YFSETQ. The trim removed 6 bases at V and 6 bases at J, leaving 6 bases unmatched. The CDR3 is made up of 13 amino acids. As DNA, the CDR3 is TGCGCCAGCACCCGGGACAGGGGAACCGAGCAGTACTTC. As protein: CASTRDRGTEQYF.